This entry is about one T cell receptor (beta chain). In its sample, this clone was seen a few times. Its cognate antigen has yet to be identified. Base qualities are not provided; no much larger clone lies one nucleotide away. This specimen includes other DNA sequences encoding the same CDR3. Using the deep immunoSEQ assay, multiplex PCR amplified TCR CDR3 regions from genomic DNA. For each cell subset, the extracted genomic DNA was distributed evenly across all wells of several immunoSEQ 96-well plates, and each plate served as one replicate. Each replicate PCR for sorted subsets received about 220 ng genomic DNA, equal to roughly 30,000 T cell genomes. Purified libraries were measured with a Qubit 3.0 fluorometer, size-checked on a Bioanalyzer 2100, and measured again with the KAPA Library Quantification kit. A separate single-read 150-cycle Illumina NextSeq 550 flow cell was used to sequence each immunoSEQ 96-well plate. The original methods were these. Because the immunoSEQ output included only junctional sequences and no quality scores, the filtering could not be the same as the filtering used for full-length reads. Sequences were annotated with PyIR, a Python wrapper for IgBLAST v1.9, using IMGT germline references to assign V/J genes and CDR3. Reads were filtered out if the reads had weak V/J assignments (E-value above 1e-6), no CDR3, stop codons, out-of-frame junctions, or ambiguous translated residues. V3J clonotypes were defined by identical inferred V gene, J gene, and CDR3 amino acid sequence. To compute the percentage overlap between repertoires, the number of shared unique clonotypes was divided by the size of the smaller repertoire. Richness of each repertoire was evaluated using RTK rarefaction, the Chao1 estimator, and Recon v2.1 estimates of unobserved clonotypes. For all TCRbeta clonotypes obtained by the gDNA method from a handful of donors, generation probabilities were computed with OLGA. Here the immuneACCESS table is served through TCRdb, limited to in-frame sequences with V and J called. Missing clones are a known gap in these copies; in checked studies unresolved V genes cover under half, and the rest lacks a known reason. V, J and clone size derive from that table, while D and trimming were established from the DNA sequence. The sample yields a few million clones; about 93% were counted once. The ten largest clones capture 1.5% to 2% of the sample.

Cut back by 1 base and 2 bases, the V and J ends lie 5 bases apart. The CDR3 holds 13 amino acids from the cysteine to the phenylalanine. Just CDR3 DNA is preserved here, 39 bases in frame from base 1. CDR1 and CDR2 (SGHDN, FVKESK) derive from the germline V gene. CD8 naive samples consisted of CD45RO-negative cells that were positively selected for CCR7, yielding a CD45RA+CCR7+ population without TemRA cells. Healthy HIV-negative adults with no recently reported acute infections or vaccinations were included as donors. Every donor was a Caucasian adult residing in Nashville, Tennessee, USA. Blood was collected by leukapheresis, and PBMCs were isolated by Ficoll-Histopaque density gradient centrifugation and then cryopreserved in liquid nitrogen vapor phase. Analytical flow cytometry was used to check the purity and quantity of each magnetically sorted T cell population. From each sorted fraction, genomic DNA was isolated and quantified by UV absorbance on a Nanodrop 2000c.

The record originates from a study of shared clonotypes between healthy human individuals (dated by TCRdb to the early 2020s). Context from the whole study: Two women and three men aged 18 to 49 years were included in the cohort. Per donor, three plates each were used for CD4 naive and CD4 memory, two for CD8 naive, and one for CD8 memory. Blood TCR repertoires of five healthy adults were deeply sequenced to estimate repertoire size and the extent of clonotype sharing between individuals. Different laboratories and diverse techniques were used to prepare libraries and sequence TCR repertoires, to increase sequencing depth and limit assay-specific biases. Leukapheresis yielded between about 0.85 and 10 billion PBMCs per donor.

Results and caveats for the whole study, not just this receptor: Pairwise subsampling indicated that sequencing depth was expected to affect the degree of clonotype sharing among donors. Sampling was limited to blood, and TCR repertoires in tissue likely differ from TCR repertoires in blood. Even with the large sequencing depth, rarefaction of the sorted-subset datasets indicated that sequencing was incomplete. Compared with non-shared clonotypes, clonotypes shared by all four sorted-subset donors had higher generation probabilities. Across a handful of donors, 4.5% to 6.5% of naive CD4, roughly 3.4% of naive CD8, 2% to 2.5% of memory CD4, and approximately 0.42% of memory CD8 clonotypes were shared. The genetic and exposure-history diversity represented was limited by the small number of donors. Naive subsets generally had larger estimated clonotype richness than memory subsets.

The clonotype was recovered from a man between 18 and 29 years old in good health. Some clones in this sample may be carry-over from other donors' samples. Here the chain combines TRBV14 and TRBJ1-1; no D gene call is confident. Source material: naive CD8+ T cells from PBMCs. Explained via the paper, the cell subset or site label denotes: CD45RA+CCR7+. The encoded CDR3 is CASSQGRNTEAFF. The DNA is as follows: TGTGCCAGCAGCCAAGGTCGTAACACTGAAGCTTTCTTT.